Below are 10 T cell receptor beta chains sequenced from a single sample in a study of blood T cell repertoires in COVID-19. Profiling relied on immunoSEQ multiplex PCR, and the TCRdb table lists in-frame clones only, not all of them. The data show about 220,000 clones, approximately 84% seen once. The sequencing sample was made of peripheral blood. All receptors derive from a woman in her thirties who had recovered from COVID-19.

The gene calls are TRBV29-1 and TRBJ2-1; possibly TRBD1 for D (6 bases). Trimming cost V 5 bases and J 8 bases, with 19 bases left between them. Germline assignment: CDR1 SQVTM and CDR2 ANQGSEA. There are 14 residues in the CDR3. As DNA, the CDR3 is TGCAGCGTTCTTGTTATGGGGGCCGGGGATGAGCAGTTCTTC. Translated: CSVLVMGAGDEQFF.

The chain links TRBV27 to TRBJ2-2; TRBD2 matches 7 bases. The germline CDR1 and CDR2 sequences are MNHEY and SMNVEV (reference sequence). V was pared by 6 bases and J by 1 base, with 14 bases of the junction left unmatched. The CDR3 extends over 18 amino acids. The CDR3 protein is CASRFNGGSGVNTGELFF. DNA of the CDR3: TGTGCCAGCAGGTTTAACGGGGGGAGCGGGGTGAACACCGGGGAGCTGTTTTTT.

The rearrangement uses TRBV5-4 and TRBJ2-1, with 14 bases that match TRBD2. Germline values: CDR1 SGHNT, CDR2 YYREEE (reference sequence). CDR3 length equals 16 residues. V was clipped by 0 bases and J by 7 bases; unmatched bases: 3. In nucleotides, the CDR3 is TGTGCCAGCAGCTTGGCGAGACTAGCGGGAGGGAATGAGCAGTTCTTC. It specifies CASSLARLAGGNEQFF.

The chain carries TRBV5-6 and TRBJ2-5; D uncertain. The V gene lost 2 bases and the J gene lost 5 bases, with 19 bases spanning the gap. The CDR3 runs 16 residues. The germline V gene encodes CDR1 SGHDT and CDR2 YYEEEE. CDR3 region: CASSLLLATLRETQYF. CDR3 sequence (DNA): TGTGCCAGCAGCTTACTCCTGGCCACTCTCAGGGAGACCCAGTACTTC.

This clone was seen a handful of times. V is TRBV5-1 and J is TRBJ1-2; D is unclear. The V and J ends lost 3 bases and 5 bases respectively, with 14 bases between them. CDR1 is SGHRS, CDR2 YFSETQ, per germline. The CDR3 loop spans 14 amino acids. The CDR3 loop is CASSSLDPRYGYTF. For the CDR3, the DNA is TGCGCCAGCAGCTCCCTTGACCCGCGGTATGGCTACACCTTC. Complete variable domain (other parts from reference TRBV5-1 and TRBJ1-2): KAGVTQTPRYLIKTRGQQVTLSCSPISGHRSVSWYQQTPGQGLQFLFEYFSETQRNKGNFPGRFSGRQFSNSRSEMNVSTLELGDSALYLCASSSLDPRYGYTFGSGTRLTVV.

The chain combines TRBV24-1 with TRBJ1-6, with 7 bases aligning to TRBD1. The CDR3 is made up of 15 amino acids. Germline CDR1 is KGHDR and CDR2 is SFDVKD. Germline trimming cut 9 bases from V and 7 bases from J; bases unmatched to any gene: 11. The CDR3 DNA sequence: TGTGCCACCCACGAGACAGGGAATCAGAATTCACCCCTCCACTTT. This sequence encodes CATHETGNQNSPLHF.

CDR3 in amino acids: CASTPSRAGAYEQYF. The CDR3 DNA sequence: TGTGCCAGCACCCCATCGCGGGCAGGAGCCTACGAGCAGTACTTC. V usage is TRBV28 and J usage is TRBJ2-7; tentatively, D is TRBD2 (5 bases). The CDR3 has 15 residues. Looked up from germline, CDR1 is MDHEN and CDR2 is SYDVKM. V was trimmed by 7 bases and J by 2 bases, leaving 18 bases between them.

The CDR3 here is CASKTQGLNTEAFF. The CDR3 DNA reads TGTGCCAGTAAAACCCAGGGTCTGAACACTGAAGCTTTCTTT. The chain recombines TRBV19 with TRBJ1-1, with D possibly TRBD1 on 5 matching bases. The CDR3 is 14 residues long. The V gene's germline CDR1 is LNHDA and CDR2 SQIVND (reference sequence). Trimming removed 7 bases at V and 0 bases at J, with 12 bases between.

This rearrangement joins TRBV9 to TRBJ1-1; the D is unclear. V shed 2 bases and J shed 6 bases, with 14 bases lying between them. Looked up from germline, CDR1 is SGDLS and CDR2 is YYNGEE. The CDR3 sequence is 14 residues long. This chain's CDR3 is CASSVIIEVPEAFF. DNA for the CDR3: TGTGCCAGCAGCGTTATAATCGAGGTTCCTGAAGCTTTCTTT.

The chain links TRBV3-1 (or the pseudogene TRBV3-2) to TRBJ2-1; 7 positions match TRBD2. Germline V gene sequence: CDR1 LGHDT, CDR2 YNNKEL (reference sequence). The CDR3 contains 15 residues. V lost 7 bases to trimming and J lost 4 bases; unmatched junction nucleotides: 10. CDR3 in amino acids: CASTLREGRYNEQFF. CDR3 DNA: TGTGCCAGCACTCTTAGGGAGGGTAGGTACAATGAGCAGTTCTTC.